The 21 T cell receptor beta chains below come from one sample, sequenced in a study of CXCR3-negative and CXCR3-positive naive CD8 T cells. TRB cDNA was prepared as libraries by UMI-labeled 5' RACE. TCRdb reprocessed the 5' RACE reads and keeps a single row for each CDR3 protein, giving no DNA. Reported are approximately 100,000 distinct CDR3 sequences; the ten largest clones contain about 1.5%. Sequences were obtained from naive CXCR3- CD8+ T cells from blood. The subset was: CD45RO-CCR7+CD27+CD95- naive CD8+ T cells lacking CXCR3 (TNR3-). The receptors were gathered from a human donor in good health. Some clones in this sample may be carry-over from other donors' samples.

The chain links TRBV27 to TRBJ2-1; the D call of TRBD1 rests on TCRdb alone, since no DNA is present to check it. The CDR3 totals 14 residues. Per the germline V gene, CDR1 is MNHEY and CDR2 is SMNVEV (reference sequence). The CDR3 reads CASSSRTGGNEQFF.

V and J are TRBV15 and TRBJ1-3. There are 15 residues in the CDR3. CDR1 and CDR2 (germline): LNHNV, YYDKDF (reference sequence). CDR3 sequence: CATSISSQAGNTIYF. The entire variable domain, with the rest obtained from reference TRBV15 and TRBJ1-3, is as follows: DAMVIQNPRYQVTQFGKPVTLSCSQTLNHNVMYWYQQKSSQAPKLLFHYYDKDFNNEADTPDNFQSRRPNTSFCFLDIRSPGLGDTAMYLCATSISSQAGNTIYFGEGSWLTVV.

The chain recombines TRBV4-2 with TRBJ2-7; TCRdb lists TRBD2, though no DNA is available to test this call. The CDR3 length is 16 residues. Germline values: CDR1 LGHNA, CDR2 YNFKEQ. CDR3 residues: CASSQSGLAGGYEQYF.

This CDR3 is CASSPDLGPDTQYF. The V and J genes are TRBV7-8 and TRBJ2-3; TCRdb lists TRBD1, though no DNA is available to test this call. The CDR3 runs 14 residues. Germline CDR1 reads SGHVS; CDR2 reads FQNEAQ.

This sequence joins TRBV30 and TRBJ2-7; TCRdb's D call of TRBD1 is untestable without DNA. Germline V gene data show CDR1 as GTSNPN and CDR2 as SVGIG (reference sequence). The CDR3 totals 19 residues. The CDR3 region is CAWSTKWGQASLRDYEQYF.

This CDR3 is CSVEGGYTGELFF. The V call is TRBV29-1, the J call TRBJ2-2; TCRdb lists TRBD1, though no DNA is available to test this call. The CDR3 has 13 amino acids. CDR1 and CDR2 from the germline V gene are SQVTM and ANQGSEA.

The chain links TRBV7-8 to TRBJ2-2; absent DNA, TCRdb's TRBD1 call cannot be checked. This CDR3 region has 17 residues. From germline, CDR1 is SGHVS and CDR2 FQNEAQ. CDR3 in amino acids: CASSLARDRENTGELFF.

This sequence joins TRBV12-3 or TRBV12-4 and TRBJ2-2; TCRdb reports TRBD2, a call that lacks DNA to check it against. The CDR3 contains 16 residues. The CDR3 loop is CASSTLAGVNTGELFF.

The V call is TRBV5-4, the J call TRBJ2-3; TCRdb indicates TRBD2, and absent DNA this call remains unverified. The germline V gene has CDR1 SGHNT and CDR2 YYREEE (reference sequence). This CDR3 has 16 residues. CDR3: CASSLKGLKPPDTQYF.

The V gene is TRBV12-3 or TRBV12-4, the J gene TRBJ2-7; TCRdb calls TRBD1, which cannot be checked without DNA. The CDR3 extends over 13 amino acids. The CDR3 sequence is CASSKLGVCEQYF.

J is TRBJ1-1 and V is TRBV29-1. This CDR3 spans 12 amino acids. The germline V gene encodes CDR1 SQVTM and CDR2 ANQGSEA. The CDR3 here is CSVEEEAPEAFF.

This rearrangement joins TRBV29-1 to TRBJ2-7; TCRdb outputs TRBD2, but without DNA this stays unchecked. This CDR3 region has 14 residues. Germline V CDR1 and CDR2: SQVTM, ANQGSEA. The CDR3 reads CSVDSGASGYEQYF.

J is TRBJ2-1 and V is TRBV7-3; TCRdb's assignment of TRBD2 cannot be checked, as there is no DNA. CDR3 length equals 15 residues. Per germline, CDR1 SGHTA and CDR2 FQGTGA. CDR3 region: CASSLSGGGNNEQFF.

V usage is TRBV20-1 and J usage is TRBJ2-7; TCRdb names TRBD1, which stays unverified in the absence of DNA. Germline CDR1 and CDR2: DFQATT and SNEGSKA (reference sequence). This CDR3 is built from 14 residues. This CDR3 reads CSAGVPGQEYEQYF.

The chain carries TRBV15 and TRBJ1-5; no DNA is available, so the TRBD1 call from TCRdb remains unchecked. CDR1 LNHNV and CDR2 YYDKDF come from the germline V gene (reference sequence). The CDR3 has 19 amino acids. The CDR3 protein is CATSIGWDFGGSGNQPQHF.

CDR3 sequence reads: CSVRQGATEAFF. This chain links TRBV29-1 with TRBJ1-1; TCRdb reports TRBD1, a call that lacks DNA to check it against. The CDR3 runs 12 residues. Germline-derived CDR1 and CDR2 are SQVTM and ANQGSEA.

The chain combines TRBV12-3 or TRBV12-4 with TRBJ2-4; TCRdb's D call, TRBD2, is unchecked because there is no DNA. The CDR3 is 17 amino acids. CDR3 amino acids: CASSLRKTSALSNIQYF.

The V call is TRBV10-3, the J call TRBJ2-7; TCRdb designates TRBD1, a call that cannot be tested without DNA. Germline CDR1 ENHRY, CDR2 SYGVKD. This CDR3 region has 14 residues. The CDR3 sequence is CAISERTGSYEQYF.

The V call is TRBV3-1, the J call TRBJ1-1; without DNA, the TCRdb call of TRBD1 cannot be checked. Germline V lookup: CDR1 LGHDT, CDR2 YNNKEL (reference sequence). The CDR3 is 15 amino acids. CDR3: CASSHASGGNAEAFF.

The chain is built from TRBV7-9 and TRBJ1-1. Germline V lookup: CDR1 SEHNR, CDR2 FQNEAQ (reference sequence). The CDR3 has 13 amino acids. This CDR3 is CASSAPSNTEAFF.

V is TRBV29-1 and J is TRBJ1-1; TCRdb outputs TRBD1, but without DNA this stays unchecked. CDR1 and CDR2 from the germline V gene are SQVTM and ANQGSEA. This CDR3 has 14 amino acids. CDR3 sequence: CSVGGTGMGAEAFF.